This T cell receptor beta chain derives from a study of blood T cells in healthy people across ages. They isolated at least 7 million PBMCs from each sample. A second PCR of about 7 to 11 cycles used a sample-barcoded 5' primer and a J-beta primer mix. Each CDR3 protein is one row after TCRdb ran MiXCR on the 5' RACE reads. The sample carries approximately 1.5 million distinct CDR3 sequences, 30% to 35% recorded once. V dropped 0 bases and J dropped 2; count of bases not matched to a gene: 9. The germline V gene has CDR1 MDHEN and CDR2 SYDVKM. This CDR3 has 17 amino acids. The chain recombines TRBV28 with TRBJ2-7; TRBD1 agrees at 8 bases. This receptor was taken from a woman younger than 45 in good health. Material for sequencing was blood. CDR3 loop: CASSLWDREVGPYEQYF. In DNA, the CDR3 is TGTGCCAGCAGTTTATGGGACAGGGAGGTTGGGCCCTACGAGCAGTACTTC.